This T cell receptor (beta chain) is from a study of blood T cell repertoires in COVID-19. For the study at large: Sites in the United States, Italy and Spain provided acute and convalescent COVID-19 samples. T cells, B-cell-depleted T cells, or PBMCs provided the cDNA or gDNA that served as material.

Authors' analysis steps: Estimated nucleated cell counts came from reference gene primer amplification. Clones were sequenced by immunoSEQ multiplex PCR, and TCRdb holds only the in-frame ones, with some missing. Clone size and the V and J calls come from that table; the DNA yielded D and trimming. The table shows more than 100,000 clones, with under 90% occurring only once. The sequenced sample was peripheral blood. The sequence came from a human donor in a cohort sampled during active or convalescent COVID-19.

CDR3 region: CASAPGGVQETQYF. DNA for the CDR3: TGCGCCAGCGCTCCAGGGGGCGTCCAAGAGACCCAGTACTTC. The chain links TRBV5-1 to TRBJ2-5, with TRBD1 identical over 8 bases. Germline assignment: CDR1 SGHRS and CDR2 YFSETQ. This CDR3 contains 14 residues. The trim removed 7 bases at V and 1 base at J, leaving 6 bases unmatched.